The entry below describes one TCR beta chain. Cohort assignment relied on participant-reported clinical history. Symptom resolution, clearance, or two negative PCRs marked the recovered donors of Cohort 3. These data originate in a study of blood T cell repertoires in COVID-19. On the study more broadly: Nucleic acid was either cDNA or gDNA, and it came from T cells, B-cell-depleted T cells, or PBMCs.

Per the authors' pipeline: Reference gene primer amplification yielded estimated nucleated cell counts. The protocol was immunoSEQ multiplex PCR, while the TCRdb copy is restricted to in-frame clones and leaves out a portion. That table is the source of V, J and clone size, and D and trimming were worked out from the DNA. The sample lists about 400,000 clones, roughly nine tenths occurring once. This CDR3 is built from 12 residues. Germline CDR1 and CDR2: SQVTM and ANQGSEA. Trimming stripped 4 bases from V and 2 bases from J, with 8 bases between. The chain uses TRBV29-1 and TRBJ1-2; TRBD1 is a possible D gene (6 bases). Sequences were obtained from PBMCs or T cells enriched from blood (not recorded which). The TCR sequence derives from a woman aged 25 to 39 who had recovered from COVID-19. This chain's CDR3 is CSVGQGNYGYTF. The CDR3 nucleotides are TGCAGCGTTGGGCAGGGGAACTATGGCTACACCTTC.